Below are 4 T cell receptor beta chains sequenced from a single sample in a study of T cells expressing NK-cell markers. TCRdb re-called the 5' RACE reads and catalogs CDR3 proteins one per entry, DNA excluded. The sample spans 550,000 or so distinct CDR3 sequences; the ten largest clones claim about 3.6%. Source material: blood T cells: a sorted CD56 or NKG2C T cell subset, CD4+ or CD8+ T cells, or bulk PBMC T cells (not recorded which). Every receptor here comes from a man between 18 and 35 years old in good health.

Here the CDR3 reads CASSFGTSGRLLEQYF. The chain combines TRBV7-2 with TRBJ2-7; TCRdb's D call, TRBD2, is unchecked because there is no DNA. The germline CDR1 and CDR2 sequences are SGHTA and FQGNSA. The CDR3 runs 16 residues.

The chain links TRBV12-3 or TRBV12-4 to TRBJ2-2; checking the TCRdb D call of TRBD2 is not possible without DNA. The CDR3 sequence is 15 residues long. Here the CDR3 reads CASSPWGGGSGELFF.

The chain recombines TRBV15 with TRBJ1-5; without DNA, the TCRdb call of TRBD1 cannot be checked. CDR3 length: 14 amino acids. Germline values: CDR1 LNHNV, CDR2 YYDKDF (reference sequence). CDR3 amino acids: CATSKDRGASAQHF.

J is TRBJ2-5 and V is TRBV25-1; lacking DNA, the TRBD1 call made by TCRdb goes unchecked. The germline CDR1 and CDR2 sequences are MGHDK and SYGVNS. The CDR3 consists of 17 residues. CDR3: CASSETRTPRKEETQYF.